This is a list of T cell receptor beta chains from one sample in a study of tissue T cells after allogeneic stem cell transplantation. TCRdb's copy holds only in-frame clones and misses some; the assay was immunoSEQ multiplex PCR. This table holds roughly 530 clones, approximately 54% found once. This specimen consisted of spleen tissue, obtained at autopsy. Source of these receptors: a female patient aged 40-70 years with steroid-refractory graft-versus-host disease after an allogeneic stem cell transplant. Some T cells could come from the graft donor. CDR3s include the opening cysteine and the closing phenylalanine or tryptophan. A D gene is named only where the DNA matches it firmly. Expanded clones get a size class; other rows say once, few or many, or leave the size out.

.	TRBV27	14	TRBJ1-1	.	CASSYGTLNTEAFF	TGTGCCAGCAGTTACGGGACGTTGAACACTGAAGCTTTCTTT
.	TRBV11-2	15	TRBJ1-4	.	CASSLGWSANEKLFF	TGTGCCAGCAGCTTAGGTTGGAGTGCGAATGAAAAACTGTTTTTT
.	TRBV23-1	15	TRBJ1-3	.	CASSQGTGSGNTIYF	TGCGCCAGCAGTCAAGGGACCGGCTCTGGAAACACCATATATTTT
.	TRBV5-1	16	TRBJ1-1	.	CASSFYGRRFSTEAFF	TGCGCCAGCAGCTTTTACGGCCGTAGGTTCTCCACTGAAGCTTTCTTT
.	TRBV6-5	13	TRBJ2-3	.	CASKIAGTDTQYF	TGTGCCAGCAAAATAGCCGGCACAGATACGCAGTATTTT
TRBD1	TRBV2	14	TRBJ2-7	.	CASRPQGAAYEQYF	TGTGCCAGCAGGCCCCAGGGGGCGGCTTACGAGCAGTACTTC
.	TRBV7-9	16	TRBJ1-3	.	CASSAQGSYSGNTIYF	TGTGCCAGCAGCGCCCAGGGGTCGTACTCTGGAAACACCATATATTTT
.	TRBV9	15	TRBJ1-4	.	CASSAQYATNEKLFF	TGTGCCAGCAGCGCGCAATACGCAACTAATGAAAAACTGTTTTTT
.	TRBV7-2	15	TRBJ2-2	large	CASSPRWEAAGELFF	TGTGCCAGCAGCCCCCGTTGGGAGGCCGCTGGGGAGCTGTTTTTT
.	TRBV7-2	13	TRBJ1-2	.	CASSLAPGDGYTF	TGTGCCAGCAGCTTAGCGCCAGGAGATGGCTACACCTTC
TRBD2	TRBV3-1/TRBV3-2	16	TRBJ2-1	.	CASSQDRTSGSNEQFF	TGTGCCAGCAGCCAAGATAGGACTAGCGGGAGTAATGAGCAGTTCTTC
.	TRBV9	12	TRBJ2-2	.	CASSKGTGELFF	TGTGCCAGCAGCAAGGGGACCGGGGAGCTGTTTTTT
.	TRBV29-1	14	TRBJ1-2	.	CSVLKAGTNYGYTF	TGCAGCGTTCTCAAGGCAGGTACTAACTATGGCTACACCTTC
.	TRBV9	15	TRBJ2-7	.	CASSVGARGDYEQYF	TGTGCCAGCAGCGTAGGGGCCCGCGGAGACTACGAGCAGTACTTC
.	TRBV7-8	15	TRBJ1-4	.	CASSLDLAPGEKLFF	TGTGCCAGCAGCTTAGATTTGGCCCCGGGCGAAAAACTGTTTTTT
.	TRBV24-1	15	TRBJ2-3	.	CATSVQGRQTDTQYF	TGTGCCACCAGTGTCCAAGGACGGCAAACAGATACGCAGTATTTT
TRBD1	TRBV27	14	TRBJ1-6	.	CASSLSPGGSPLHF	TGTGCCAGCAGTTTATCTCCAGGGGGTTCACCCCTCCACTTT
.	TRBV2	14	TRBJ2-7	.	CASIRALPPYEQYF	TGTGCCAGCATTCGGGCTCTACCGCCCTACGAGCAGTACTTC